This T cell receptor (beta chain) was recovered during a study of cytomegalovirus exposure and HLA in healthy donors. Looking at the study overall: The same platform as the roughly 670 first-cohort repertoires was used for the roughly 130 validation repertoires, a later analysis reported. The study's findings and limits: Per published reports, the classifier diagnosed cytomegalovirus status with high specificity and sensitivity. Subsequent analysis of the roughly 120 validation repertoires found a tendency for first-cohort TCR clusters to co-occur. Generally TCR sequences proved uncommon, though certain public TCRs appeared in numerous donors.

This CDR3 is 17 amino acids long. The trim removed 7 bases at V and 4 bases at J, leaving 12 bases unmatched. Germline CDR1 SNHLY, CDR2 FYNNEI. A remark on this clone: Its antigen is still unknown.

Repertoires were generated with immunoSEQ multiplex PCR, while TCRdb's copy carries only in-frame clones and drops some. The sample lists about 220,000 clones, around nine tenths seen once, with roughly 1% in the top ten. The receptor's source is a woman between 18 and 29 years old in good health and CMV-seronegative. The rearrangement uses TRBV2 and TRBJ1-3; TRBD1 matches at 11 bases. Sequencing was carried out using PBMCs. CDR3 sequence (DNA): TGTGCCAGCATCCTCGACCGGACAGGGGGCCACGGAAACACCATATATTTT. Translation gives CASILDRTGGHGNTIYF.